These 16 T cell receptor beta chains share one sample of origin, sequenced in a study of cytomegalovirus exposure and HLA in healthy donors. Primers for the PCR totalled 60 Vbeta and 13 Jbeta. The method was immunoSEQ multiplex PCR; TCRdb's version includes in-frame clones alone and lacks a portion of them. The sample lists more than 150,000 clones, roughly 80% occurring once. The sequenced material came from PBMCs. Every receptor here comes from a man between 50 and 59 years old in good health and CMV-seronegative.

The gene calls are TRBV11-2 and TRBJ1-5; D is unclear. V lost 5 bases and J lost 2, with 13 bases in between. Looked up from germline, CDR1 is SGHAT and CDR2 is FQNNGV. This CDR3 spans 15 amino acids. The chain's CDR3 is CASSTTYVGNQPQHF. Here the CDR3 DNA reads TGTGCCAGCAGCACTACCTACGTAGGCAATCAGCCCCAGCATTTT.

V usage is TRBV7-9 and J usage is TRBJ2-1; D might be TRBD1 (5 bases). Trimming left V 6 bases short and J 6 bases short, with 15 bases between. CDR3 length: 14 residues. Germline CDR1 SEHNR, CDR2 FQNEAQ (reference sequence). The CDR3 DNA reads as TGTGCCAGCAGGCAATCGTCAGGGTTCAATGAGCAGTTCTTC. This translates into CASRQSSGFNEQFF. The full variable domain, with the rest looked up from reference TRBV7-9 and TRBJ2-1, is DTGVSQNPRHKITKRGQNVTFRCDPISEHNRLYWYRQTLGQGPEFLTYFQNEAQLEKSRLLSDRFSAERPKGSFSTLEIQRTEQGDSAMYLCASRQSSGFNEQFFGPGTRLTVL.

This rearrangement joins TRBV7-2 to TRBJ2-7, with 9 nucleotides matching TRBD2. The germline gives CDR1 SGHTA, CDR2 FQGNSA. The CDR3 totals 16 residues. V was clipped by 5 bases and J by 5 bases; unmatched bases: 13. The CDR3 DNA reads as TGTGCCAGCAGCCGCTCAGCGCGGGGGGGCCGCAACGAGCAGTACTTC. As protein: CASSRSARGGRNEQYF.

This clone was seen a single time. The chain links TRBV7-2 to TRBJ2-5; 11 bases fit TRBD2. The CDR3 spans 14 residues. CDR1 and CDR2 from the germline V gene are SGHTA and FQGNSA. Unmatched junction bases numbered 2, after V lost 3 bases and J lost 5 bases. CDR3 in DNA: TGTGCCAGCAGCTTTCGACTAGCGGGGGAGACCCAGTACTTC. Residues: CASSFRLAGETQYF.

This chain uses TRBV7-2 with TRBJ1-5, with D possibly TRBD1 on 5 matching bases. The germline CDR1 and CDR2 sequences are SGHTA and FQGNSA. V gave up 1 base and J gave up 1 base, with 8 bases separating them. This CDR3 region has 15 residues. CDR3 DNA: TGTGCCAGCAGCTTAGTGACAGCAAGCAATCAGCCCCAGCATTTT. This encodes CASSLVTASNQPQHF.

This clone occurred a few times. This chain links TRBV12-5 with TRBJ1-6; no reliable D call. The CDR3 runs 13 residues. Trimming stripped 2 bases from V and 7 bases from J, with 6 bases between. Germline V CDR1 and CDR2: LGHNT, FRNRAP. CDR3 protein: CASGLWENSPLHF. CDR3 bases: TGTGCTAGTGGTTTGTGGGAGAATTCACCCCTCCACTTT.

The V and J genes are TRBV7-2 and TRBJ2-5, with 9 bases that match TRBD2. Germline CDR1 is SGHTA and CDR2 is FQGNSA. This CDR3 spans 15 amino acids. J gave up 3 bases and V 2 bases, and 4 bases lay outside the gene matches. CDR3 DNA: TGTGCCAGCAGCTTAATGGGCGGGGGGGAAGAGACCCAGTACTTC. Translation: CASSLMGGGEETQYF.

This rearrangement joins TRBV6-5 to TRBJ2-7; 7 bases line up with TRBD2. The ends lost 2 bases at V and 0 bases at J; junction bases unmatched: 4. The CDR3 covers 15 residues. Per the germline V gene, CDR1 is MNHEY and CDR2 is SVGAGI. CDR3 in DNA: TGTGCCAGCAGTTACGATGCGGGGGACTCCTACGAGCAGTACTTC. The encoded protein is CASSYDAGDSYEQYF.

The genes are TRBV9 and TRBJ1-2, with TRBD1 identical over 9 bases. This CDR3 has 16 residues. Per germline, CDR1 SGDLS and CDR2 YYNGEE. With 0 bases clipped from V and 6 bases from J, the junction kept 9 bases outside the gene matches. The CDR3 sequence: CASSVGGTGREDGYTF. As DNA, the CDR3 is TGTGCCAGCAGCGTAGGAGGGACAGGGCGGGAAGATGGCTACACCTTC.

The gene calls are TRBV5-1 and TRBJ2-2; 7 bases match TRBD2. The CDR3 runs to 15 residues. Per the germline V gene, CDR1 is SGHRS and CDR2 is YFSETQ. Unmatched junction bases numbered 4, after V lost 2 bases and J lost 3 bases. CDR3 sequence: CASSFGLVYTGELFF. CDR3 nucleotides: TGCGCCAGCAGCTTCGGACTAGTTTACACCGGGGAGCTGTTTTTT.

The sample holds a few counts of this clone. The chain joins TRBV9 to TRBJ2-2, with D tentatively TRBD1 (6 bases). V was shortened by 1 base and J by 7 bases, with 11 bases between the two germline ends. This CDR3 region has 14 residues. Germline V gene data show CDR1 as SGDLS and CDR2 as YYNGEE. For the CDR3, the DNA is TGTGCCAGCAGCGTAATGGGGGCCGGCGGGGAGCTGTTTTTT. Encoded protein: CASSVMGAGGELFF.

The chain has TRBV7-3 and TRBJ2-2; tentatively, D is TRBD1 (7 bases). CDR1 and CDR2 from the germline V gene are SGHTA and FQGTGA. Trimming took off 5 bases at V and 2 bases at J, with 12 bases between the two ends. CDR3 length: 15 amino acids. The DNA of the CDR3 is TGTGCCAGCAGCCCGACAGGGACTAACACCGGGGAGCTGTTTTTT. It encodes CASSPTGTNTGELFF.

V gene TRBV10-2 combines with J gene TRBJ2-7, with TRBD1 matching over 7 bases. V dropped 4 bases and J dropped 0; count of bases not matched to a gene: 12. CDR1 and CDR2 (germline): WSHSY, SAAADI. The CDR3 contains 17 residues. CDR3 in DNA: TGCGCCAGCAGTGGAGGATTGGGACAGAGAAGCTCCTACGAGCAGTACTTC. Its translation is CASSGGLGQRSSYEQYF.

The chain uses TRBV7-2 and TRBJ2-5, with TRBD2 identical over 9 bases. There are 18 residues in the CDR3. Germline V gives CDR1 SGHTA, CDR2 FQGNSA. The V and J ends lost 1 base and 4 bases, in that order; junction bases with no gene match: 13. CDR3 sequence (DNA): TGTGCCAGCAGCTTAGTGGGGCCGGGGCGGGGGGGCGGAGAGACCCAGTACTTC. Translation: CASSLVGPGRGGGETQYF.

About this clone itself: The junction differs from germline at one of its ends, possibly a read error. V gene TRBV20-1 combines with J gene TRBJ1-3, with D possibly being TRBD1 (5 bases). Germline V gene data show CDR1 as DFQATT and CDR2 as SNEGSKA (reference sequence). This CDR3 region has 11 residues. This CDR3 reads CSGRGGNAIYF. The CDR3 DNA reads TGCAGTGGAAGGGGTGGAAACGCCATATATTTT.

The chain is built from TRBV4-3 and TRBJ1-6; a possible D gene is TRBD1 (5 bases). The CDR3 runs to 20 residues. The germline V gene encodes CDR1 LGHNA and CDR2 YSLEER. V was shortened by 1 base and J by 5 bases, with 24 bases between the two germline ends. The CDR3 coding sequence is TGCGCCAGCAGCCAAGTACGTCAGGGCCCCTTCCTCTTTAATAATTCACCCCTCCACTTT. Residues: CASSQVRQGPFLFNNSPLHF.